The 5 T cell receptor beta chains in this list originate from one sample, sequenced in a study of blood T cell repertoires in COVID-19. Profiled with immunoSEQ multiplex PCR; TCRdb holds only in-frame clones, not every one. This sample has 130,000 to 150,000 clones, with 80% to 90% found just once. Sample: peripheral blood. These receptors were taken from a human donor in a cohort sampled during active COVID-19.

The chain carries TRBV4-3 and TRBJ2-7; 10 bases agree with TRBD1. Germline-derived CDR1 and CDR2 are LGHNA and YSLEER. This CDR3 is built from 15 residues. With 4 bases clipped from V and 2 bases from J, the junction kept 5 bases outside the gene matches. The CDR3 bases are TGCGCCAGCAGCCTTGGGACAGGGGCCCCCTACGAGCAGTACTTC. Residues: CASSLGTGAPYEQYF.

The V and J genes are TRBV13 and TRBJ1-6, with a tentative D call TRBD1 (6 bases). CDR3 size: 15 residues. Germline V gives CDR1 PRHDT, CDR2 FYEKMQ (reference sequence). Between the trimmed V and J ends, which lost 0 bases and 9 bases, there was a span of 12 bases. CDR3 coding DNA: TGTGCCAGCAGCTTAGGTCCACAGGGTTTTTCACCCCTCCACTTT. Translation gives CASSLGPQGFSPLHF.

V usage is TRBV6-5 and J usage is TRBJ1-2; 7 bases map to TRBD1. The V gene's germline CDR1 is MNHEY and CDR2 SVGAGI. With V trimmed by 2 bases and J by 6 bases, 6 bases remained unmatched. The CDR3 runs to 14 residues. CDR3 region: CASSYSDRENGYTF. DNA for the CDR3: TGTGCCAGCAGTTACAGTGACAGGGAGAATGGCTACACCTTC.

The gene calls are TRBV12-3 or TRBV12-4 and TRBJ1-5; TRBD1 is a possible D gene (6 bases). V was clipped by 4 bases and J by 5 bases, with 9 bases between them. CDR3 length: 13 residues. CDR3 sequence (DNA): TGTGCCAGCAGTTATGGACAGTATCAGCCCCAGCATTTT. Residues: CASSYGQYQPQHF.

The chain links TRBV18 to TRBJ1-5, with unresolved D. Trimming took 2 bases from V and 6 from J, leaving 11 bases between them. The CDR3 consists of 14 residues. Germline loops: CDR1 KGHSH, CDR2 LQKENI. CDR3 protein: CASSPETVFQPQHF. The CDR3 DNA reads TGTGCCAGCTCACCAGAAACGGTTTTTCAGCCCCAGCATTTT. Based on the CDR3 plus reference TRBV18 and TRBJ1-5, the full variable domain is NAGVMQNPRHLVRRRGQEARLRCSPMKGHSHVYWYRQLPEEGLKFMVYLQKENIIDESGMPKERFSAEFPKEGPSILRIQQVVRGDSAAYFCASSPETVFQPQHFGDGTRLSIL.